This T cell receptor (beta chain) came from a study of T cell responses to AZD1222 COVID-19 vaccine. Sequenced by immunoSEQ multiplex PCR; TCRdb stores in-frame clones only, minus some. The data show some 120,000 clones, 80% to 95% seen once. The CDR3 extends over 14 amino acids. Trimming removed 3 bases at V and 4 bases at J, with 12 bases between. Germline V gene sequence: CDR1 LNHNV, CDR2 YYDKDF (reference sequence). About this clone itself: The antigen is not known.

The study, taken as a whole, reports: At baseline, seropositivity was found in only six AZD1222 recipients. CD4 TCRs associated with vaccination spanned spike, dominating at 160-218 and 743-854. Spike-specific TCR repertoires showed rising breadth and depth after two AZD1222 doses.

The rearrangement links TRBV15 to TRBJ1-1; maybe TRBD1 (5 bases). Sequences were derived from peripheral blood, sampled on day 0 of MenACWY control vaccination. This TCR was sampled from an adult in good health. The DNA for the CDR3 is TGTGCCACCAGCAGGCAGGGAAGGGTCACTGAAGCTTTCTTT. Protein: CATSRQGRVTEAFF.